The T cell receptor beta chain described here comes from a study of blood T cell repertoires in COVID-19. Study summary: Spain, Italy and the United States supplied samples that represented acute and convalescent COVID-19.

In the original analysis: How many nucleated cells were present was estimated from reference gene primer amplification. Sequenced by immunoSEQ multiplex PCR; TCRdb stores in-frame clones only, minus some. The DNA gave D and trimming, while V, J and clone size come from that table. This sample carries about 220,000 clones, approximately 85% of them seen once, and the ten largest clones take 5.2%. Germline V gene sequence: CDR1 SEHNR, CDR2 FQNEAQ (reference sequence). The V gene lost 3 bases and the J gene lost 0 bases, with 6 bases spanning the gap. The CDR3 totals 14 residues. The V call is TRBV7-9, the J call TRBJ2-1; the D gene is possibly TRBD2 (5 bases). The sequencing input was peripheral blood. This receptor was obtained from a woman in her 70s with COVID-19, enrolled during active disease. CDR3 sequence (DNA): TGTGCCAGCAGCTTGGGGAGCTCCTACAATGAGCAGTTCTTC. It translates to CASSLGSSYNEQFF.